The 31 T cell receptor beta chains listed next were all sequenced from one sample in a study of CD8+CD57+ T cells in acquired aplastic anemia (dated by TCRdb to the late 2010s). Expansion of CD8+CD57+ cells had been shown by flow cytometry in the patients chosen for sequencing. TCRdb names Illumina HiSeq 2000 as the instrument used. Genomic DNA served as template for TCR beta VDJ combination and CDR3 sequence profiling. TCRdb reprocessed the public reads (quality trimming at Q25 with fastp, clone calling with MiXCR) and kept in-frame beta chains. Duplicate CDR3 protein sequences are folded into a single record with the most common DNA and genes. The sample table holds a few hundred thousand distinct CDR3 sequences, of which 70% to 85% were seen once. 40% to 55% of the sample goes to the ten largest clones. The sequenced material came from sorted CD4+, CD8+, or CD8+CD57+ T cells (not recorded which) from PBMCs. The receptors derive from a human donor with aplastic anemia.

V and J are TRBV5-4 and TRBJ2-1, with TRBD2 matching 13 bases. Germline V gene sequence: CDR1 SGHNT, CDR2 YYREEE (reference sequence). This CDR3 contains 15 residues. V dropped 2 bases and J dropped 8; count of bases not matched to a gene: 4. CDR3 residues: CASSFTSGGADEQFF. DNA for the CDR3: TGTGCCAGCAGCTTTACTAGCGGGGGGGCAGATGAGCAGTTCTTC. Full variable domain (remainder filled in from reference TRBV5-4 and TRBJ2-1): ETGVTQSPTHLIKTRGQQVTLRCSSQSGHNTVSWYQQALGQGPQFIFQYYREEENGRGNFPPRFSGLQFPNYSSELNVNALELDDSALYLCASSFTSGGADEQFFGPGTRLTVL.

V is TRBV9 and J is TRBJ2-7, with 7 positions matching TRBD1. Losses at the gene ends were 2 bases for V and 2 bases for J; bases not matched to a gene: 16. The germline gives CDR1 SGDLS, CDR2 YYNGEE. The CDR3 is made up of 18 amino acids. CDR3 bases: TGTGCCAGCAGCGTTCAGGGACAGAGCACAGACCCGCCCTACGAGCAGTACGTC. Its translation is CASSVQGQSTDPPYEQYV.

Turning to this clonotype: At one end the junction does not follow the germline gene, possibly because of a read error. V gene TRBV11-3 combines with J gene TRBJ1-6, with 7 nucleotides matching TRBD1. Germline-derived CDR1 and CDR2 are SGHNT and YENEEA. This CDR3 region has 17 residues. The CDR3 DNA follows: TGTGCCAGCAGCCTAGATCTAACAGGGGTCTATAATTCACCCCTCCACTTT. It specifies CASSLDLTGVYNSPLHF.

For this clonotype: The junction shows a germline mismatch at one end, possibly a read error. The gene calls are TRBV7-2 and TRBJ1-5, with D maybe TRBD2 (5 bases). The J call may be mistaken, given a closer DNA end match to TRBJ2-3. CDR3 length equals 14 residues. The germline V gene has CDR1 SGHTA and CDR2 FQGNSA. The CDR3 is CASSLEGDNDTQYF. Here the CDR3 DNA reads TGTGCCAGCAGCTTAGAGGGAGACAATGATACCCAGTATTTT.

V and J are TRBV9 and TRBJ1-2; D gene uncertain. The CDR3 is 14 amino acids. From germline, CDR1 is SGDLS and CDR2 YYNGEE. With 3 bases removed from V and 14 bases from J, the gap between germline ends came to 23 bases. The CDR3 DNA is TGTGCCAGCAGCGGAAGAGCGGGTTACATCGGCGAGACCTTC. It yields the protein CASSGRAGYIGETF. The whole variable domain, remainder taken from reference TRBV9 and TRBJ1-2, is DSGVTQTPKHLITATGQRVTLRCSPRSGDLSVYWYQQSLDQGLQFLIQYYNGEERAKGNILERFSAQQFPDLHSELNLSSLELGDSALYFCASSGRAGYIGETFGSGTRLTVV.

On this clonotype itself: At one of its ends the junction is not consistent with the germline gene, which may arise from a read error. This chain connects TRBV7-2 to TRBJ1-1; unclear D gene. The CDR3 length is 15 residues. From germline, CDR1 is SGHTA and CDR2 FQGNSA. For the CDR3, the DNA is TGTGCCAGCAGCTTAGATCCAACCGGGAACACTGAAGCCTTCTTT. This encodes CASSLDPTGNTEAFF.

Turning to this clonotype: No conserved phenylalanine or tryptophan ends this CDR3, so it is likely a read error. The limits of the CDR3 on the DNA are not certain, so only TCRdb's listed CDR3 is given. V usage is TRBV7-8 and J usage is TRBJ2-3; TRBD1, the table's D call, lacks a check against the DNA. The germline CDR1 and CDR2 sequences are SGHVS and FQNEAQ. Counting both end residues, the CDR3 totals 13 amino acids. This chain's CDR3 is CASSSNRAGNSPL.

The genes are TRBV5-1 and TRBJ1-2; 10 nucleotides line up with TRBD1. Germline values: CDR1 SGHRS, CDR2 YFSETQ. The CDR3 is 13 amino acids. V lost 3 bases, J lost 7 bases, and 3 bases stayed unmatched. CDR3 in amino acids: CASSWTGGVGYTF. As DNA, the CDR3 is TGCGCCAGCAGCTGGACAGGGGGTGTTGGCTACACCTTC. Full variable domain (remainder filled in from reference TRBV5-1 and TRBJ1-2): KAGVTQTPRYLIKTRGQQVTLSCSPISGHRSVSWYQQTPGQGLQFLFEYFSETQRNKGNFPGRFSGRQFSNSRSEMNVSTLELGDSALYLCASSWTGGVGYTFGSGTRLTVV.

The V and J genes are TRBV29-1 and TRBJ1-1; TRBD1 matches at 7 bases. CDR1 and CDR2 (germline): SQVTM, ANQGSEA. The junction had 11 bases not matched to a gene; V was cut back by 7 bases and J by 0 bases. This CDR3 has 15 amino acids. CDR3 sequence: CSGWTGNAMNTEAFF. In nucleotides, the CDR3 is TGCAGCGGATGGACAGGCAATGCTATGAACACTGAAGCTTTCTTT.

With regard to this clonotype: An end of the junction does not agree with germline; a read error may underlie this. The chain has TRBV7-9 and TRBJ2-7, with TRBD2 as a possible D gene (6 bases). Germline CDR1 reads SEHNR; CDR2 reads FQNEAQ (reference sequence). CDR3 length equals 14 residues. CDR3 DNA: TGTGCCAGCAGCGCCAACCACAGGCGGGACCACCAGAACTTC. It translates to CASSANHRRDHQNF. Drawing the rest from reference TRBV7-9 and TRBJ2-7, the complete variable domain is DTGVSQNPRHKITKRGQNVTFRCDPISEHNRLYWYRQTLGQGPEFLTYFQNEAQLEKSRLLSDRFSAERPKGSFSTLEIQRTEQGDSAMYLCASSANHRRDHQNFGPGTRLTVT.

The chain is built from TRBV9 and TRBJ1-6, with D possibly TRBD1 on 5 matching bases. Trimming pared 4 bases from V and 5 bases from J, leaving 16 bases between. The CDR3 has 16 amino acids. Germline loops: CDR1 SGDLS, CDR2 YYNGEE. The DNA of the CDR3 is TGTGCCAGCAGCTTGGGGGGGGACGGCCATAATTCACCCCTCCACTTT. Translation gives CASSLGGDGHNSPLHF. Using reference TRBV9 and TRBJ1-6 for the parts outside the CDR3, the full variable domain is DSGVTQTPKHLITATGQRVTLRCSPRSGDLSVYWYQQSLDQGLQFLIQYYNGEERAKGNILERFSAQQFPDLHSELNLSSLELGDSALYFCASSLGGDGHNSPLHFGNGTRLTVT.

A remark on this clonotype: The conserved final phenylalanine or tryptophan is absent from the CDR3, which likely points to a read error. This sequence joins TRBV7-3 and TRBJ2-5, with D possibly being TRBD2 (5 bases). CDR1 is SGHTA and CDR2 is FQGTGA in the germline V gene. This CDR3 is built from 12 residues. The V and J ends lost 2 bases and 9 bases respectively, with 10 bases between them. CDR3 sequence: CASSLAREPQYL. CDR3 nucleotides: TGTGCCAGCAGCTTAGCTAGGGAGCCCCAGTACCTC.

The chain recombines TRBV2 with TRBJ2-5; D may be TRBD1 (5 bases). Trimming removed 6 bases from V and 6 bases from J, with 17 bases in between. The CDR3 has 14 amino acids. CDR1 SNHLY and CDR2 FYNNEI come from the germline V gene. CDR3 coding DNA: TGTGCCAGCAGCTCAAGGTGGGGCAGCCAGACCCAGTACTTC. Translation: CASSSRWGSQTQYF.

To note about this clonotype: The junction departs from the called germline gene at one end, perhaps through a read error. V usage is TRBV20-1 and J usage is TRBJ1-4; 7 bases fit TRBD1. Germline CDR1 and CDR2: DFQATT and SNEGSKA (reference sequence). The CDR3 is 14 residues long. Here the CDR3 DNA reads TGCAGTGCTAGACAGGGGGGTGGCCCTGAAAAACTGTCTTTT. Translating gives CSARQGGGPEKLSF.

The genes are TRBV2 and TRBJ2-3; D is perhaps TRBD1 (5 bases). The V and J ends lost 8 bases and 6 bases respectively, with 15 bases between them. The CDR3 extends over 13 amino acids. Germline loops: CDR1 SNHLY, CDR2 FYNNEI. The chain's CDR3 is CASGAADTDTQYF. Written as DNA, the CDR3 is TGTGCCAGCGGGGCCGCCGACACGGATACGCAGTATTTT.

This clonotype was recorded only once. At one end the junction does not follow the germline gene, possibly because of a read error. This chain uses TRBV7-9 with TRBJ1-2; D gene ambiguous. The CDR3 has 16 residues. Looked up from germline, CDR1 is SEHNR and CDR2 is FQNEAQ (reference sequence). The chain's CDR3 is CASSLQRNGVVYDYTF. CDR3 nucleotide sequence: TGTGCCAGCAGCTTGCAAAGAAACGGGGTCGTATATGACTACACCTTC.

This chain joins TRBV7-9 and TRBJ2-1; 9 bases map to TRBD2. Per germline, CDR1 SEHNR and CDR2 FQNEAQ (reference sequence). The V gene end was trimmed by 3 bases and the J gene end by 16 bases; junction bases not matched to a gene: 13. The CDR3 has 14 residues. CDR3 sequence: CASSFHRSGGSDFF. The DNA for the CDR3 is TGTGCCAGCAGCTTTCATAGAAGCGGGGGGAGCGATTTCTTC.

J is TRBJ2-2 and V is TRBV11-3; the D is unclear. Germline values: CDR1 SGHNT, CDR2 YENEEA. This CDR3 is built from 16 residues. The V end was cut by 0 bases, the J end by 1 base, with 9 bases between. The CDR3, as DNA: TGTGCCAGCAGCTTAGATCTGACGCGGAACACCGGGGAGCTGTTTTTT. Translation gives CASSLDLTRNTGELFF.

This clonotype was picked up a small number of times. The chain is built from TRBV9 and TRBJ2-3; 11 positions match TRBD2. The CDR3 runs 15 residues. V shed 6 bases, J shed 5 bases, and the junction held 8 bases outside the gene matches. In germline, CDR1 is SGDLS, CDR2 YYNGEE. For the CDR3, the DNA is TGTGCCAGCAACCGAGGGACTAGCGGAATAGATACGCAGTATTTT. This encodes CASNRGTSGIDTQYF.

Details on this clonotype: The conserved phenylalanine or tryptophan is not found at the CDR3 terminus, so this likely reflects a read error. No DNA is shown, since the ends of the CDR3 on it are uncertain; the CDR3 is the one TCRdb lists. The chain carries TRBV9 and TRBJ2-1; the D call of TRBD2 is as the table states it, not checked on the DNA. The germline V gene encodes CDR1 SGDLS and CDR2 YYNGEE. With termini counted, the CDR3 has 13 amino acids. The CDR3 sequence is CASSQGLPQGRNI.

For this clonotype: The CDR3 end shows no conserved phenylalanine or tryptophan, and so a read error is likely. The rearrangement uses TRBV7-9 and TRBJ2-3; D not certain. In germline, CDR1 is SEHNR, CDR2 FQNEAQ (reference sequence). The CDR3 length is 13 residues. CDR3: CASGLGLTDKQYS. The CDR3 coding sequence is TGTGCCAGCGGCTTAGGTCTCACAGATAAGCAGTATTCT.

The chain employs TRBV2 and TRBJ1-1; D is perhaps TRBD1 (6 bases). This CDR3 region has 16 residues. Germline CDR1 reads SNHLY; CDR2 reads FYNNEI. V was cut by 8 bases and J by 14 bases, with 33 bases left in between. In DNA, the CDR3 is TGTGCCAGCGGGGACGGGGGCACAGATACGCAGTCTTTTGCCTTCTTT. Its translation: CASGDGGTDTQSFAFF.

V is TRBV7-9 and J is TRBJ2-1, with D perhaps being TRBD1 or TRBD2 (5 bases each). The germline CDR1 and CDR2 sequences are SEHNR and FQNEAQ (reference sequence). V gave up 0 bases and J gave up 13 bases, with 22 bases separating them. The CDR3 has 16 amino acids. The CDR3 sequence is CASSLARENTEAFQFF. The CDR3 coding sequence is TGTGCCAGCAGCTTAGCCAGGGAGAACACTGAAGCTTTCCAGTTCTTC.

As concerns this clonotype: One end of the junction does not line up with germline, which may come from a read error. The chain combines TRBV11-3 with TRBJ2-5; no clear D. CDR1 is SGHNT and CDR2 is YENEEA in the germline V gene. The CDR3 totals 14 residues. The CDR3 protein is CATSLASQEETQYF. Here the CDR3 DNA reads TGTGCCACCAGCTTAGCTAGTCAAGAAGAGACCCAGTACTTC.

The CDR3 reads CASSPLASGYNEQYF. CDR3 coding DNA: TGTGCCAGCAGCCCCCTGGCGAGCGGATACAATGAGCAGTACTTC. The rearrangement uses TRBV9 and TRBJ2-7; a possible D gene is TRBD2 (5 bases). V lost 4 bases and J lost 7, with 21 bases in between. Germline V gene data show CDR1 as SGDLS and CDR2 as YYNGEE. This CDR3 has 15 residues. The complete variable domain, with remaining parts taken from reference TRBV9 and TRBJ2-7, reads DSGVTQTPKHLITATGQRVTLRCSPRSGDLSVYWYQQSLDQGLQFLIQYYNGEERAKGNILERFSAQQFPDLHSELNLSSLELGDSALYFCASSPLASGYNEQYFGPGTRLTVT.

This clonotype was found once. The V gene is TRBV7-8, the J gene TRBJ1-2; D remains unclear. In germline, CDR1 is SGHVS, CDR2 FQNEAQ. Between the trimmed V and J ends, which lost 3 bases and 11 bases, there was a span of 22 bases. The CDR3 totals 15 residues. DNA of the CDR3: TGTGCCAGCAGCTTTCATCGAGACGGGGAAGCCCTTTACACCTTC. Translated, it gives CASSFHRDGEALYTF. Based on the CDR3 plus reference TRBV7-8 and TRBJ1-2, the full variable domain is GAGVSQSPRYKVAKRGQDVALRCDPISGHVSLFWYQQALGQGPEFLTYFQNEAQLDKSGLPSDRFFAERPEGSVSTLKIQRTQQEDSAVYLCASSFHRDGEALYTFGSGTRLTVV.

V and J are TRBV7-3 and TRBJ2-7, with D possibly being TRBD1 or TRBD2 (6 bases each). V lost 5 bases to trimming and J lost 10 bases, with 21 bases between them. The germline CDR1 and CDR2 sequences are SGHTA and FQGTGA. The CDR3 runs to 14 residues. CDR3 coding DNA: TGTGCCAGCAGCCAAGCCGGGGGCACAAAAGATCAGTACTTC. Protein product: CASSQAGGTKDQYF.

A word on this clonotype: A junction boundary mismatches the germline segment, possibly from a read error. The J gene is TRBJ2-3, the V gene TRBV7-9; no firm D call. The CDR3 is made up of 15 amino acids. Germline V gene data show CDR1 as SEHNR and CDR2 as FQNEAQ (reference sequence). CDR3 in amino acids: CASSLGAGFAATLYF. CDR3 sequence (DNA): TGTGCCAGCAGCTTAGGTGCTGGCTTCGCGGCCACGCTGTATTTT.

The chain carries TRBV9 and TRBJ2-1, with 7 bases that match TRBD2. The length of the CDR3 is 17 residues. Per germline, CDR1 SGDLS and CDR2 YYNGEE. The V gene end was trimmed by 0 bases and the J gene end by 8 bases; junction bases not matched to a gene: 14. The CDR3, as DNA: TGTGCCAGCAGCGTAGGACTAGCAGCCCAGGTTACCGATGAGCAGTTCTTC. This sequence encodes CASSVGLAAQVTDEQFF. The entire variable domain, with the rest obtained from reference TRBV9 and TRBJ2-1, is as follows: DSGVTQTPKHLITATGQRVTLRCSPRSGDLSVYWYQQSLDQGLQFLIQYYNGEERAKGNILERFSAQQFPDLHSELNLSSLELGDSALYFCASSVGLAAQVTDEQFFGPGTRLTVL.

The chain employs TRBV9 and TRBJ2-2; TRBD1 matches 12 bases. J gave up 7 bases and V 0 bases, and 4 bases lay outside the gene matches. The CDR3 is 16 amino acids. Looked up from germline, CDR1 is SGDLS and CDR2 is YYNGEE. The CDR3 protein is CASSVGGQGASGELFF. The DNA for the CDR3 is TGTGCCAGCAGCGTAGGGGGACAGGGGGCAAGCGGGGAGCTGTTTTTT.

Comment on this clonotype: Mismatch with germline at one junction end may stem from a read error. The rearrangement joins TRBV11-3 to TRBJ2-1; no reliable D call. Germline-derived CDR1 and CDR2 are SGHNT and YENEEA. The CDR3 contains 13 residues. CDR3 sequence reads: CASSLGTGNEQSF. The CDR3 nucleotides are TGTGCCAGCAGCTTAGGTACGGGCAATGAGCAGTCCTTC.